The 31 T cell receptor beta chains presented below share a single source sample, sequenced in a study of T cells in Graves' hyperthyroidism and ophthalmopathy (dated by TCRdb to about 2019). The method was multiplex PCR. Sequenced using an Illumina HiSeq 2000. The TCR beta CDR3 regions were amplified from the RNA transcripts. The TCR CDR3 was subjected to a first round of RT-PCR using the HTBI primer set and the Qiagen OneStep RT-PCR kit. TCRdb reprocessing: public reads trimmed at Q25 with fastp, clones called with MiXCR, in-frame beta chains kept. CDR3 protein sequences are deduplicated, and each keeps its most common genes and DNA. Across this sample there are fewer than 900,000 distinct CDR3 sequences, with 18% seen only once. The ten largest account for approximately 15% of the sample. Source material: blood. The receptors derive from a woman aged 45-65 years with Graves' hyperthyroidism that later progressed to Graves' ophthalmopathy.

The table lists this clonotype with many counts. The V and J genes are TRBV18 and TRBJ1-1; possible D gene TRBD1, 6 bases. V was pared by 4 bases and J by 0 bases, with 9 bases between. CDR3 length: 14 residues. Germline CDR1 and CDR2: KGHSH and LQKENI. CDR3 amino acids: CASSLQGVNTEAFF. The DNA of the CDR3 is TGTGCCAGCTCACTACAGGGAGTGAACACTGAAGCTTTCTTT.

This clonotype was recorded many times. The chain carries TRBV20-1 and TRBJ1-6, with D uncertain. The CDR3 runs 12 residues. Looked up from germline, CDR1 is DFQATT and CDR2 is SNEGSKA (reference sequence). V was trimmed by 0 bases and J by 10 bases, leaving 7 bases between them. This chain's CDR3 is CSAREVGSPLHF. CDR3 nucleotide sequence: TGCAGTGCTAGAGAAGTGGGCTCACCCCTCCACTTT.

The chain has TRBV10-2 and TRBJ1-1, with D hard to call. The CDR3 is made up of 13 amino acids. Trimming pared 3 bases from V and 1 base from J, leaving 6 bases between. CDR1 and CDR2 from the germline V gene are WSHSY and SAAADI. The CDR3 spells CASSDLPNTEAFF. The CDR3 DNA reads TGCGCCAGCAGTGATCTGCCGAACACTGAAGCTTTCTTT.

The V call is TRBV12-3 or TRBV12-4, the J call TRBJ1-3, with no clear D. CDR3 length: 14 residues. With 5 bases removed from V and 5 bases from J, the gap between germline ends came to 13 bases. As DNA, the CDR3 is TGTGCCAGCAGTCAACCCAGAGGACGAAACACCATATATTTT. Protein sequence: CASSQPRGRNTIYF.

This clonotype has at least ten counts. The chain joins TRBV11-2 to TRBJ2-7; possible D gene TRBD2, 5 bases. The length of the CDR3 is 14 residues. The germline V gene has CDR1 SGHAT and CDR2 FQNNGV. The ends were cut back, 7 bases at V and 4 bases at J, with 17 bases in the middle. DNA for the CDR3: TGTGCCAGCACCCAACTAGTCAGCTCATACGAGCAGTACTTC. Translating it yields CASTQLVSSYEQYF. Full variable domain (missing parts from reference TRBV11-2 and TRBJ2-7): EAGVAQSPRYKIIEKRQSVAFWCNPISGHATLYWYQQILGQGPKLLIQFQNNGVVDDSQLPKDRFSAERLKGVDSTLKIQPAKLEDSAVYLCASTQLVSSYEQYFGPGTRLTVT.

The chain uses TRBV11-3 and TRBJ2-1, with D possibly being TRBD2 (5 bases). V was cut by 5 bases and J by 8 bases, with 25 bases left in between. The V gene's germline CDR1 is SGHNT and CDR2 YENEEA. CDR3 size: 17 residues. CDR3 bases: TGTGCCAGCAGCCCGGGGTGGAAGGACTTACGACGCGATGAGCAGTTCTTC. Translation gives CASSPGWKDLRRDEQFF.

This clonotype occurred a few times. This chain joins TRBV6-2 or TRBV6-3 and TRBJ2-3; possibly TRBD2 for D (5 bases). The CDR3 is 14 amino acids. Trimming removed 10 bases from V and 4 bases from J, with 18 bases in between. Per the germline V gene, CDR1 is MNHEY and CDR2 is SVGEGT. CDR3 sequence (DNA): TGTGCCACTGAGGGAACTCGGCAGGCAGATACGCAGTATTTT. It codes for CATEGTRQADTQYF.

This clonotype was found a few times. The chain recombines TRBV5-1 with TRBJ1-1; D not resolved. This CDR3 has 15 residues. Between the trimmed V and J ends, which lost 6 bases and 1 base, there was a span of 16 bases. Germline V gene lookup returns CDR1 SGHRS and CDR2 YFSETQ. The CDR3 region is CASTLGLLKNTEAFF. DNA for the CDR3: TGCGCCAGCACCCTAGGACTCCTTAAGAACACTGAAGCTTTCTTT.

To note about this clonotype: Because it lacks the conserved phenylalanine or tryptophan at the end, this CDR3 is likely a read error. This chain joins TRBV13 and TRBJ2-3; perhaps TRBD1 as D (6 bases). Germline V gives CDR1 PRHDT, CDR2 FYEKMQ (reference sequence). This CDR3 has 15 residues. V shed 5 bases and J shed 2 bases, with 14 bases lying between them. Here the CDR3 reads CASSPTGHDTDTQYL. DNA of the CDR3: TGTGCCAGCAGCCCTACGGGACACGACACAGATACGCAGTATCTT.

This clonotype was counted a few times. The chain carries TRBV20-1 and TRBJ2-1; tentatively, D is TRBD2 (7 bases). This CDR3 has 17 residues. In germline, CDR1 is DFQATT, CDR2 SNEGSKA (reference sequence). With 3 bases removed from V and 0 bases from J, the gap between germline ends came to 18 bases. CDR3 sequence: CSARGWGGQSSYNEQFF. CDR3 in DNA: TGCAGTGCTAGGGGTTGGGGGGGCCAAAGCTCCTACAATGAGCAGTTCTTC.

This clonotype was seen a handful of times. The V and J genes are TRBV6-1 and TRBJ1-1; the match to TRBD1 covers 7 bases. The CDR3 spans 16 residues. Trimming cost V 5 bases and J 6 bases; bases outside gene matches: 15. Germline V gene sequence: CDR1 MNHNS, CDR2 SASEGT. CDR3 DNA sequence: TGTGCCAGCAGTTTTTCTCTGGACAGGATAAGCCCTGAAGCTTTCTTT. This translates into CASSFSLDRISPEAFF.

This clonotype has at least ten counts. The CDR3 bases are TGTGCCAGCAGCCGACGCAACCCCGACTATGGCTACACCTTC. This gives the protein CASSRRNPDYGYTF. The J gene is TRBJ1-2, the V gene TRBV12-3 or TRBV12-4, with unresolved D. With 6 bases removed from V and 3 bases from J, the gap between germline ends came to 14 bases. The CDR3 consists of 14 residues.

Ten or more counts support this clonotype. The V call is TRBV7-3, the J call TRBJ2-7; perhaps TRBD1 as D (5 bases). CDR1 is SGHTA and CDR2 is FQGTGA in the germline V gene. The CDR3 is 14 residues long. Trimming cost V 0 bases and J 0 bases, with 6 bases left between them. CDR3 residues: CASSLTGHSYEQYF. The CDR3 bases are TGTGCCAGCAGCTTAACAGGACACTCCTACGAGCAGTACTTC.

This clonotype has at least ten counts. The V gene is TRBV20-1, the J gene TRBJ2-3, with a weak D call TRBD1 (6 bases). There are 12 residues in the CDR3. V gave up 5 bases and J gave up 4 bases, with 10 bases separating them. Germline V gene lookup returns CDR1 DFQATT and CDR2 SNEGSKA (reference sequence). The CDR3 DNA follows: TGCAGTGCTCGACAGGAGGCAGATACGCAGTATTTT. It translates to CSARQEADTQYF.

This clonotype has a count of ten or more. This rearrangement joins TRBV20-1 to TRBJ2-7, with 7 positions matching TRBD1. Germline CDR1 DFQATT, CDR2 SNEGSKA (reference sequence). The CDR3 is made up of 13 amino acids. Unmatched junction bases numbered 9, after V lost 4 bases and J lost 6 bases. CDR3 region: CSAILQGGGEQYF. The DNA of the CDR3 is TGCAGTGCTATCCTTCAAGGGGGCGGCGAGCAGTACTTC.

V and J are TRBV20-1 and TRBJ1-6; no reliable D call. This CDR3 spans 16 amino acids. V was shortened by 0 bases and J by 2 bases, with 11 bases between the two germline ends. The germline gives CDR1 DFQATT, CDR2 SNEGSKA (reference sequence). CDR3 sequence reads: CSARDRREPYNSPLHF. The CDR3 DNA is TGCAGTGCTAGAGATCGGAGGGAACCCTATAATTCACCCCTCCACTTT.

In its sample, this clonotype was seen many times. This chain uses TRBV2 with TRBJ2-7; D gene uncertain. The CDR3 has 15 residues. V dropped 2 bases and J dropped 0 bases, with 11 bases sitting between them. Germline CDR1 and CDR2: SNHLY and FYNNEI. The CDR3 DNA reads TGTGCCAGCAGTGAATTGGCAGGACGCTCCTACGAGCAGTACTTC. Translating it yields CASSELAGRSYEQYF. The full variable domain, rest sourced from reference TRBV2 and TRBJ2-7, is EPEVTQTPSHQVTQMGQEVILRCVPISNHLYFYWYRQILGQKVEFLVSFYNNEISEKSEIFDDQFSVERPDGSNFTLKIRSTKLEDSAMYFCASSELAGRSYEQYFGPGTRLTVT.

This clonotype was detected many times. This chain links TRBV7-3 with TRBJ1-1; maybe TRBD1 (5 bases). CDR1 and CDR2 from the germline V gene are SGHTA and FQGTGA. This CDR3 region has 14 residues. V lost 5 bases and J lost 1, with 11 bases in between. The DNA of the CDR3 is TGTGCCAGCAGCGACGGACATCCGAACACTGAAGCTTTCTTT. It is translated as CASSDGHPNTEAFF.

The CDR3 sequence is CASSVRLNSPLHF. For the CDR3, the DNA is TGTGCCAGCAGTGTCAGGCTTAATTCACCCCTCCACTTT. The chain combines TRBV2 with TRBJ1-6; D gene unclear. Per the germline V gene, CDR1 is SNHLY and CDR2 is FYNNEI. There are 13 residues in the CDR3. V lost 4 bases to trimming and J lost 6 bases, with 7 bases between them.

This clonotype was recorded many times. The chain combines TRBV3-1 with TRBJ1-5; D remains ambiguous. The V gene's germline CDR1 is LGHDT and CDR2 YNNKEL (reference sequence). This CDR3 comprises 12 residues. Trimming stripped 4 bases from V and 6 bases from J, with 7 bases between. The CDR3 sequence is CASSRAGQPQHF. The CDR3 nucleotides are TGTGCCAGCAGCCGAGCCGGTCAGCCCCAGCATTTT.

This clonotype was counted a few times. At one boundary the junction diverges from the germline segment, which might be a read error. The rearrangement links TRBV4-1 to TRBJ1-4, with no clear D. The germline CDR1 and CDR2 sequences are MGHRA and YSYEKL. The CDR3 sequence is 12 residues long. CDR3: CASSQENEKLFF. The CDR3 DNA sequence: TGTGCCAGCAGCCAAGAGAATGAAAAACTGTTTTTT.

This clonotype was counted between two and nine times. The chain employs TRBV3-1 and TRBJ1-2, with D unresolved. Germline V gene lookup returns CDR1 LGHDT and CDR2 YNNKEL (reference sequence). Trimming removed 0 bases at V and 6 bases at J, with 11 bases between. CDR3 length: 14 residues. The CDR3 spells CASSQESTLHGYTF. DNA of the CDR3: TGTGCCAGCAGCCAAGAATCCACTCTACATGGCTACACCTTC.

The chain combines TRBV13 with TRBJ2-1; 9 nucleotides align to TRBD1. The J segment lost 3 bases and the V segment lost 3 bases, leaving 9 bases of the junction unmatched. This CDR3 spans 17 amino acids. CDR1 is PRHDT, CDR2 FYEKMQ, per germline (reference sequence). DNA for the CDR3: TGTGCCAGCAGCTTCTTGCCCAGGGACAGGGACTACAATGAGCAGTTCTTC. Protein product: CASSFLPRDRDYNEQFF.

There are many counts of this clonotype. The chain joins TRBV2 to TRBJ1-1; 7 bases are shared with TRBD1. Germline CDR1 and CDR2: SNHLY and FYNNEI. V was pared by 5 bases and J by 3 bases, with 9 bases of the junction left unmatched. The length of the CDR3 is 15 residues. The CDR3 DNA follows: TGTGCCAGCAGTCTTCCTCAGGGGGAGGACACTGAAGCTTTCTTT. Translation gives CASSLPQGEDTEAFF.

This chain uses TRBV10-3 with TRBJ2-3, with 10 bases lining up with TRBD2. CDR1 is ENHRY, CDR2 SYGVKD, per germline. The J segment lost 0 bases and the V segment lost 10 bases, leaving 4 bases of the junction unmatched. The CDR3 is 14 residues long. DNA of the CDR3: TGTGCCACAAGCGGGGGGGTAAGCACAGATACGCAGTATTTT. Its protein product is CATSGGVSTDTQYF.

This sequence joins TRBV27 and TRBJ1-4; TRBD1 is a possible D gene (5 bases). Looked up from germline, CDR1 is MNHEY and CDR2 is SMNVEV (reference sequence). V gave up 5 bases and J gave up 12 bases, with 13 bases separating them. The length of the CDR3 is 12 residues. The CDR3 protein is CASSQGWGELFF. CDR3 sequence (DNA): TGTGCCAGCAGTCAAGGATGGGGGGAACTGTTTTTT. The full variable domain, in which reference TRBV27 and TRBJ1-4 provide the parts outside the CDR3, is EAQVTQNPRYLITVTGKKLTVTCSQNMNHEYMSWYRQDPGLGLRQIYYSMNVEVTDKGDVPEGYKVSRKEKRNFPLILESPSPNQTSLYFCASSQGWGELFFGSGTQLSVL.

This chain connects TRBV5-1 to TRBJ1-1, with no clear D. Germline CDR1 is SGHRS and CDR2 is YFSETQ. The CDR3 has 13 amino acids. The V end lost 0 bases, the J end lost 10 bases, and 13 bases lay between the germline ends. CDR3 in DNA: TGCGCCAGCAGCTTGGCCAGACCCGAGCGAGCTTTCTTT. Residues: CASSLARPERAFF.

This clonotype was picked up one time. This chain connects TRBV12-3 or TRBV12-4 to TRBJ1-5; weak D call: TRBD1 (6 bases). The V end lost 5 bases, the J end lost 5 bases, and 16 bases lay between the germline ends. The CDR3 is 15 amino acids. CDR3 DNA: TGTGCCAGCAGTCCTAGTGGGGGGCATTATCAGCCCCAGCATTTT. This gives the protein CASSPSGGHYQPQHF.

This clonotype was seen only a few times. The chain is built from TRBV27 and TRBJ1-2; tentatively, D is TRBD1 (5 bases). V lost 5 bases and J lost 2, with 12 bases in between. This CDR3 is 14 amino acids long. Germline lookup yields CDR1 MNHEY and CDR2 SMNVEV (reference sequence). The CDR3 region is CASSGHITNYGYTF. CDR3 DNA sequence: TGTGCCAGCAGTGGACACATAACAAACTATGGCTACACCTTC.

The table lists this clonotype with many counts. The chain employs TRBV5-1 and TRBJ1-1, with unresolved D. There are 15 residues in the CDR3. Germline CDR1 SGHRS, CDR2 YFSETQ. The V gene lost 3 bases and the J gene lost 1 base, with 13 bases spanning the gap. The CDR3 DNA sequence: TGCGCCAGCAGCTCGTTACTTAACAGGAACACTGAAGCTTTCTTT. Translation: CASSSLLNRNTEAFF.

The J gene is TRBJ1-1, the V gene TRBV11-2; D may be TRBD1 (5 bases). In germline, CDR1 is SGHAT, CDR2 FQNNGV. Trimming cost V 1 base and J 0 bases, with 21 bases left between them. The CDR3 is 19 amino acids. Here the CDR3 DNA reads TGTGCCAGCAGCTTAGGACAACCACGAGGGGAAGGGATGAACACTGAAGCTTTCTTT. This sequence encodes CASSLGQPRGEGMNTEAFF.